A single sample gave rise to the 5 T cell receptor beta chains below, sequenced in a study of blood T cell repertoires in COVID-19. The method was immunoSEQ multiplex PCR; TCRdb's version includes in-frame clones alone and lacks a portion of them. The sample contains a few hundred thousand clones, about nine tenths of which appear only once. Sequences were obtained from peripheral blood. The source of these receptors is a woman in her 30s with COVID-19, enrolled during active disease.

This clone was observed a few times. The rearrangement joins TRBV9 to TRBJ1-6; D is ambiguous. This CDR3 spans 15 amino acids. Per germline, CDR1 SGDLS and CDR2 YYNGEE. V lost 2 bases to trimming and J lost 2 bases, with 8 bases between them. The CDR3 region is CASSVTDAYNSPLHF. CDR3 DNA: TGTGCCAGCAGCGTTACAGATGCCTATAATTCACCCCTCCACTTT.

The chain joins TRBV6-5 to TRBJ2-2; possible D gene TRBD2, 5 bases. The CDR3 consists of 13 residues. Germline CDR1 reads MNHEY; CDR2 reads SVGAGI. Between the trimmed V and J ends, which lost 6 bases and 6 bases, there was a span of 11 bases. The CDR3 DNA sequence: TGTGCCAGCAGCTCCCCCGGGGCCGGGGAGCTGTTTTTT. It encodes CASSSPGAGELFF.

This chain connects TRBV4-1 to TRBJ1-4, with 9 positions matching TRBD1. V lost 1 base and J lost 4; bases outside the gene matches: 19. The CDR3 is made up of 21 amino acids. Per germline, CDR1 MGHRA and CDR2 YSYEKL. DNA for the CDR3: TGCGCCAGCAGCCAAGGTGGCGGGGGAACCGGGACAGGGAGGTATAATGAAAAACTGTTTTTT. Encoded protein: CASSQGGGGTGTGRYNEKLFF.

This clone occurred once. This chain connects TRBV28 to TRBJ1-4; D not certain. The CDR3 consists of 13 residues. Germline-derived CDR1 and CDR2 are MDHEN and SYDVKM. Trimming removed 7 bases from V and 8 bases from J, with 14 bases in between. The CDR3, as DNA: TGTGCCAGCAAGGACGGAGGTGGCGAAAAACTGTTTTTT. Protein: CASKDGGGEKLFF.

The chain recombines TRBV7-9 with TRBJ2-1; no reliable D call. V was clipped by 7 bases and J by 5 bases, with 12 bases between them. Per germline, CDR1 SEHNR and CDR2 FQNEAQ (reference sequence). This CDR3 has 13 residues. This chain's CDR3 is CASTFALDNEQFF. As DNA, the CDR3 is TGTGCCAGCACCTTCGCCCTAGACAATGAGCAGTTCTTC.